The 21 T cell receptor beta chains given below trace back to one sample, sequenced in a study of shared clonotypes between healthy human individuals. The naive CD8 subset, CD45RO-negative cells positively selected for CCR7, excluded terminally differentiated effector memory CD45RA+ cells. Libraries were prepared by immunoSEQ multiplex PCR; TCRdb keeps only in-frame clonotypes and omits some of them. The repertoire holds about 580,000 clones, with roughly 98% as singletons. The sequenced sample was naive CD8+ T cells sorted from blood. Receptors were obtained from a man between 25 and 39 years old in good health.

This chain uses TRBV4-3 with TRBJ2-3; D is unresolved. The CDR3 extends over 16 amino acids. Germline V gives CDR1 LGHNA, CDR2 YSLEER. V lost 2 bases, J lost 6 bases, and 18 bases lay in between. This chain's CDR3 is CASSQTTAIQDDTQYF. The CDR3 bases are TGCGCCAGCAGCCAAACTACAGCTATCCAAGACGATACGCAGTATTTT.

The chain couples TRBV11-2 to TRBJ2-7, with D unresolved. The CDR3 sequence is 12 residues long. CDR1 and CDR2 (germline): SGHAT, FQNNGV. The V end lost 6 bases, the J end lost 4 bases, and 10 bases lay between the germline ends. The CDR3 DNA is TGTGCCAGCAGATCCATGCGTTACGAGCAGTACTTC. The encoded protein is CASRSMRYEQYF.

The CDR3, as DNA: TGCGCCAGCATCACCGGGACTAGCGGGAGAAAAGAGACCCAGTACTTC. This gives the protein CASITGTSGRKETQYF. The chain combines TRBV5-1 with TRBJ2-5; 14 bases line up with TRBD2. The CDR3 spans 16 residues. J was trimmed by 3 bases and V by 6 bases; bases with no gene match: 7. Germline values: CDR1 SGHRS, CDR2 YFSETQ.

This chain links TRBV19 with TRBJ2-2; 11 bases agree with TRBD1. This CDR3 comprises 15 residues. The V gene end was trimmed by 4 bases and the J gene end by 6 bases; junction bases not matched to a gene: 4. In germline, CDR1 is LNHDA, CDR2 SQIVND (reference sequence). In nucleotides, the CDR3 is TGTGCCAGTAGTACCCGGGACAGGGGGGCCGGGGAGCTGTTTTTT. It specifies CASSTRDRGAGELFF.

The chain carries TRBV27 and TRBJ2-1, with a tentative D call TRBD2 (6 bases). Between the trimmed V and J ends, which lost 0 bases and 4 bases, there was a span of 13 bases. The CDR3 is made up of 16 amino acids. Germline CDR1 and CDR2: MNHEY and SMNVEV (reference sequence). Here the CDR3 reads CASSLSVSGWYNEQFF. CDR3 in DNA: TGTGCCAGCAGTTTATCGGTCAGCGGGTGGTACAATGAGCAGTTCTTC.

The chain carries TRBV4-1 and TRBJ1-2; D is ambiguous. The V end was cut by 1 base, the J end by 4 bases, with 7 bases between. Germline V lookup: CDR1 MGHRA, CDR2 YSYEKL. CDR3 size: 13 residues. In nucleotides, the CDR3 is TGCGCCAGCAGCCAAGGGGCCCGCTATGGCTACACCTTC. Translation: CASSQGARYGYTF.

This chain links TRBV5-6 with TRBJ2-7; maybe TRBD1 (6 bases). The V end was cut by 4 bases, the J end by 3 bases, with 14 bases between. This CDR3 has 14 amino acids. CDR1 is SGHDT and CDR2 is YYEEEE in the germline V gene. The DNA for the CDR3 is TGTGCCAGCAGCCCTCAGGGGAACGGCTACGAGCAGTACTTC. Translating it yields CASSPQGNGYEQYF.

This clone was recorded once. This chain's CDR3 is CASSFTGELTSYEQYF. The CDR3 coding sequence is TGTGCCAGCAGCTTCACAGGGGAATTGACGTCCTACGAGCAGTACTTC. This chain links TRBV7-9 with TRBJ2-7, with TRBD1 matching over 7 bases. The germline V gene has CDR1 SEHNR and CDR2 FQNEAQ (reference sequence). V was clipped by 3 bases and J by 1 base; unmatched bases: 9. The CDR3 runs 16 residues.

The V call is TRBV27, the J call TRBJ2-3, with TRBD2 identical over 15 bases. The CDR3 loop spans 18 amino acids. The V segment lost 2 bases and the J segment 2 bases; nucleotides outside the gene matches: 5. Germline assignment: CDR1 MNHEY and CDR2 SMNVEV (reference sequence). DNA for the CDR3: TGTGCCAGCAGTTTACGGACTAGCGGGAGGGCCACCACAGATACGCAGTATTTT. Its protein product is CASSLRTSGRATTDTQYF.

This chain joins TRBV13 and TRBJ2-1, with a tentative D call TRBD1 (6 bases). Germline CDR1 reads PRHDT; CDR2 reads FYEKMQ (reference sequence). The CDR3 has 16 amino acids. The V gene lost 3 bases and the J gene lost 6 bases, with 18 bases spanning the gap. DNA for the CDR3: TGTGCCAGCAGCTTTTACAGGGTAGGGCTACGCAATGAGCAGTTCTTC. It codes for CASSFYRVGLRNEQFF.

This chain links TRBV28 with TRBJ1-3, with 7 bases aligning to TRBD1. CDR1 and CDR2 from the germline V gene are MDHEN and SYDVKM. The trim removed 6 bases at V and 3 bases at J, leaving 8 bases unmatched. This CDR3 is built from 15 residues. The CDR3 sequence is CASSPQGIGGNTIYF. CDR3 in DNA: TGTGCCAGCAGCCCACAGGGGATAGGTGGAAACACCATATATTTT. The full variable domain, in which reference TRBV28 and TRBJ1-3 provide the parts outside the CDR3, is DVKVTQSSRYLVKRTGEKVFLECVQDMDHENMFWYRQDPGLGLRLIYFSYDVKMKEKGDIPEGYSVSREKKERFSLILESASTNQTSMYLCASSPQGIGGNTIYFGEGSWLTVV.

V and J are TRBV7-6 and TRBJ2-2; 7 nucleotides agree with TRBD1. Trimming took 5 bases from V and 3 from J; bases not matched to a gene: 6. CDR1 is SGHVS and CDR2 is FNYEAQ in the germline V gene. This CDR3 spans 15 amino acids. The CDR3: CASSDRGHYTGELFF. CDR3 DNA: TGTGCCAGCAGCGATAGGGGGCATTACACCGGGGAGCTGTTTTTT.

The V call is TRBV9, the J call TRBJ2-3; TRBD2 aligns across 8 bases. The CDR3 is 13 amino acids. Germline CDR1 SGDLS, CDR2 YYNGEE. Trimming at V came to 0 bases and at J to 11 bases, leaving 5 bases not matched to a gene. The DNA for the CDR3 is TGTGCCAGCAGCGTAGCGGGTCGGGGGGGGCAGTATTTT. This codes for CASSVAGRGGQYF.

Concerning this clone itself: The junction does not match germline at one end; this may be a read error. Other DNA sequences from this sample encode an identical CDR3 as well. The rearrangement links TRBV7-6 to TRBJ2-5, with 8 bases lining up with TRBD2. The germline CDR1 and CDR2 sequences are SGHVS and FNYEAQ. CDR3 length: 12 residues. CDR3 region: CASSLAGETQYF. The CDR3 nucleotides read TGTGCCAGCAGCCTAGCGGGAGAGACCCAGTACTTC. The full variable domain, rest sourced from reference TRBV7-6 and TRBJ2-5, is GAGVSQSPRYKVTKRGQDVALRCDPISGHVSLYWYRQALGQGPEFLTYFNYEAQQDKSGLPNDRFSAERPEGSISTLTIQRTEQRDSAMYRCASSLAGETQYFGPGTRLLVL.

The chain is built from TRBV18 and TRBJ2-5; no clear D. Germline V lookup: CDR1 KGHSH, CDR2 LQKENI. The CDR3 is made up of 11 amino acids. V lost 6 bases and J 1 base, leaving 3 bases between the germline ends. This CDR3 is CASSTQETQYF. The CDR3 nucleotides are TGTGCCAGCTCCACCCAAGAGACCCAGTACTTC.

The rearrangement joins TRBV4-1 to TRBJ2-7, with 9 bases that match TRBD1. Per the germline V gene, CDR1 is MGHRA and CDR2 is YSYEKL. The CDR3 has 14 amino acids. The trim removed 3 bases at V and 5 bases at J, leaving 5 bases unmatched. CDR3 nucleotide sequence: TGCGCCAGCAGCCAGACAGGGGGAAGAGACGAGCAGTACTTC. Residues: CASSQTGGRDEQYF.

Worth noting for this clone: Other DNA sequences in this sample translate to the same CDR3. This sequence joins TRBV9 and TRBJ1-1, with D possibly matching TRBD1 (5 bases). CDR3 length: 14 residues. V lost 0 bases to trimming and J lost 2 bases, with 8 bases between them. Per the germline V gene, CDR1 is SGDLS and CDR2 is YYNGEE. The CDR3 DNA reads TGTGCCAGCAGCGTAGAAGGGGTCAACACTGAAGCTTTCTTT. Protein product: CASSVEGVNTEAFF.

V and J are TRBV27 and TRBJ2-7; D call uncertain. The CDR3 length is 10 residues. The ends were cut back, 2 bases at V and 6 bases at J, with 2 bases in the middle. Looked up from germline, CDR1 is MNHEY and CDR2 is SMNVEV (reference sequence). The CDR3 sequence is CASSLSEQYF. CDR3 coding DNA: TGTGCCAGCAGTTTAAGCGAGCAGTACTTC.

The CDR3 nucleotides are TGTGCCAGCAGCTGGGGTAGCGGGGGCACCTACGAGCAGTACTTC. Protein product: CASSWGSGGTYEQYF. The chain carries TRBV7-6 and TRBJ2-7, with 9 bases identical to TRBD2. V lost 4 bases to trimming and J lost 2 bases; unmatched junction nucleotides: 6. The V gene's germline CDR1 is SGHVS and CDR2 FNYEAQ. This CDR3 has 15 amino acids. Looking up the rest from reference TRBV7-6 and TRBJ2-7 gives the full variable domain: GAGVSQSPRYKVTKRGQDVALRCDPISGHVSLYWYRQALGQGPEFLTYFNYEAQQDKSGLPNDRFSAERPEGSISTLTIQRTEQRDSAMYRCASSWGSGGTYEQYFGPGTRLTVT.

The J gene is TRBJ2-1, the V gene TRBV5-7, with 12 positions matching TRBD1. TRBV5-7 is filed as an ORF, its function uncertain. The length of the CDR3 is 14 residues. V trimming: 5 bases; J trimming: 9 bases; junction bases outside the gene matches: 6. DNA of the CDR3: TGTGCCAGCAGTTGGGACAGGGGGCTGTGTGAGCAGTTCTTC. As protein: CASSWDRGLCEQFF.

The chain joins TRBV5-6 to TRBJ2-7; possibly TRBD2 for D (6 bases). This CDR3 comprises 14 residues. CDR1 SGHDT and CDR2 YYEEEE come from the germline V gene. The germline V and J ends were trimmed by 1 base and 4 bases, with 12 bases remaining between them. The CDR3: CASSLLASEYEQYF. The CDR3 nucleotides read TGTGCCAGCAGCTTGTTGGCTAGCGAGTACGAGCAGTACTTC.